The 25 T cell receptor beta chains reported below all come from one sample, sequenced in a study of T cell responses to AZD1222 COVID-19 vaccine. Profiled with immunoSEQ multiplex PCR; TCRdb holds only in-frame clones, not every one. The repertoire includes 100,000 or so clones, nearly 90% of them detected once, and 2.5% to 3% sits in the top ten. Sequenced here: peripheral blood, sampled on day 0 of AZD1222 vaccination. The receptors stem from an adult in good health.

The chain employs TRBV7-9 and TRBJ1-4; D unresolved. The CDR3 is 15 residues long. V gave up 4 bases and J gave up 0 bases, with 9 bases separating them. CDR1 and CDR2 (germline): SEHNR, FQNEAQ (reference sequence). The CDR3 sequence: CASSSRRTTNEKLFF. CDR3 DNA sequence: TGTGCCAGCAGCTCCCGAAGGACAACTAATGAAAAACTGTTTTTT.

The rearrangement joins TRBV2 to TRBJ1-6; no clear D. The CDR3 extends over 19 amino acids. V lost 6 bases and J 0 bases, leaving 21 bases between the germline ends. Germline-derived CDR1 and CDR2 are SNHLY and FYNNEI. CDR3 DNA sequence: TGTGCCAGCAGCGGCCTCTCCCTTGACACGAGCTCCTATAATTCACCCCTCCACTTT. It encodes CASSGLSLDTSSYNSPLHF. The full variable domain, with the rest looked up from reference TRBV2 and TRBJ1-6, is EPEVTQTPSHQVTQMGQEVILRCVPISNHLYFYWYRQILGQKVEFLVSFYNNEISEKSEIFDDQFSVERPDGSNFTLKIRSTKLEDSAMYFCASSGLSLDTSSYNSPLHFGNGTRLTVT.

This clone turned up a few times. V is TRBV7-9 and J is TRBJ2-7; 9 nucleotides align to TRBD1. V lost 0 bases to trimming and J lost 3 bases; unmatched junction nucleotides: 3. Germline CDR1 SEHNR, CDR2 FQNEAQ (reference sequence). This CDR3 has 15 amino acids. DNA of the CDR3: TGTGCCAGCAGCTTAGCGGGACAGGGCCACTACGAGCAGTACTTC. The encoded protein is CASSLAGQGHYEQYF.

The rearrangement joins TRBV9 to TRBJ2-1; 9 nucleotides line up with TRBD2. V lost 3 bases, J lost 4 bases, and 5 bases stayed unmatched. The CDR3 consists of 15 residues. Germline values: CDR1 SGDLS, CDR2 YYNGEE. The CDR3 sequence: CASSGGAGGYNEQFF. DNA of the CDR3: TGTGCCAGCAGCGGCGGAGCGGGGGGATACAATGAGCAGTTCTTC.

This clone turned up a few times. The rearrangement uses TRBV6-5 and TRBJ1-1, with D hard to call. V lost 7 bases, J lost 1 base, and 10 bases lay in between. Per germline, CDR1 MNHEY and CDR2 SVGAGI. The CDR3 is 13 residues long. CDR3 nucleotide sequence: TGTGCCAGCAACCTACGACAGAACACTGAAGCTTTCTTT. This encodes CASNLRQNTEAFF.

This chain joins TRBV6-5 and TRBJ1-2; 9 positions match TRBD1. Germline CDR1 and CDR2: MNHEY and SVGAGI. Unmatched junction bases numbered 3, after V lost 4 bases and J lost 0 bases. The CDR3 has 15 residues. DNA of the CDR3: TGTGCCAGCAGTTCCCGGACAGGGGCTAACTATGGCTACACCTTC. This encodes CASSSRTGANYGYTF.

CDR3 sequence reads: CASSERGGRDEQFF. CDR3 bases: TGTGCCAGCAGTGAAAGGGGGGGCAGGGATGAGCAGTTCTTC. The V gene is TRBV25-1, the J gene TRBJ2-1, with a weak D call TRBD2 (7 bases). Trimming took 2 bases from V and 8 from J, leaving 13 bases between them. CDR3 length: 14 amino acids. The germline V gene has CDR1 MGHDK and CDR2 SYGVNS.

This chain uses TRBV4-1 with TRBJ2-1; no firm D call. The CDR3 contains 15 residues. Between the trimmed V and J ends, which lost 4 bases and 3 bases, there was a span of 13 bases. CDR1 is MGHRA and CDR2 is YSYEKL in the germline V gene. This CDR3 is CASSLAEGRYNEQFF. Written as DNA, the CDR3 is TGCGCCAGCAGCCTCGCGGAAGGACGCTACAATGAGCAGTTCTTC.

This clone has just one count. V and J are TRBV24-1 and TRBJ1-1; D remains ambiguous. Trimming took 2 bases from V and 0 from J, leaving 9 bases between them. The CDR3 covers 15 residues. Germline V gene sequence: CDR1 KGHDR, CDR2 SFDVKD. The CDR3 coding sequence is TGTGCCACCAGTGATTCAGGCAGGCTGAACACTGAAGCTTTCTTT. This translates into CATSDSGRLNTEAFF.

The chain joins TRBV15 to TRBJ1-1; D remains ambiguous. Germline V gene data show CDR1 as LNHNV and CDR2 as YYDKDF (reference sequence). The CDR3 covers 14 residues. The V end was cut by 0 bases, the J end by 2 bases, with 7 bases between. The chain's CDR3 is CATSRETGNTEAFF. The CDR3, as DNA: TGTGCCACCAGCAGAGAGACGGGCAACACTGAAGCTTTCTTT.

This clone was detected once. The chain joins TRBV2 to TRBJ1-6; D is ambiguous. Between the trimmed V and J ends, which lost 7 bases and 0 bases, there was a span of 10 bases. Germline V CDR1 and CDR2: SNHLY, FYNNEI. The CDR3 has 15 amino acids. CDR3 loop: CASKPESSYNSPLHF. CDR3 bases: TGTGCCAGCAAGCCGGAGAGCTCCTATAATTCACCCCTCCACTTT.

The chain has TRBV6-5 and TRBJ1-1, with D perhaps matching TRBD1 (5 bases). Germline lookup yields CDR1 MNHEY and CDR2 SVGAGI. V lost 0 bases, J lost 3 bases, and 8 bases lay in between. This CDR3 spans 14 amino acids. The CDR3 DNA sequence: TGTGCCAGCAGTTACTCTCCGGGGGACACTGAAGCTTTCTTT. Encoded protein: CASSYSPGDTEAFF.

This clone has only a few counts. The chain joins TRBV18 to TRBJ2-3; 7 nucleotides agree with TRBD1. The CDR3 covers 15 residues. The V segment lost 3 bases and the J segment 5 bases; nucleotides outside the gene matches: 8. Per germline, CDR1 KGHSH and CDR2 LQKENI. CDR3 protein: CASSPPTGALDTQYF. CDR3 DNA: TGTGCCAGCTCACCGCCTACAGGGGCTCTAGATACGCAGTATTTT.

The chain is built from TRBV14 and TRBJ1-6, with TRBD1 matching 9 bases. The length of the CDR3 is 14 residues. The trim removed 6 bases at V and 6 bases at J, leaving 3 bases unmatched. Germline V gene sequence: CDR1 SGHDN, CDR2 FVKESK. CDR3 sequence: CASRPTGGNSPLHF. The CDR3 coding sequence is TGTGCCAGCAGGCCGACAGGGGGTAATTCACCCCTCCACTTT.

The V and J genes are TRBV30 and TRBJ1-2; D is unresolved. Germline values: CDR1 GTSNPN, CDR2 SVGIG (reference sequence). There are 14 residues in the CDR3. V was pared by 4 bases and J by 3 bases, with 15 bases between. The DNA of the CDR3 is TGTGCCTGGACCCCAACCGGGCCACACTATGGCTACACCTTC. Its protein is CAWTPTGPHYGYTF.

This chain joins TRBV27 and TRBJ2-3; the match to TRBD2 covers 10 bases. There are 14 residues in the CDR3. V shed 6 bases and J 13 bases; nucleotides not matched to a gene: 13. CDR1 is MNHEY, CDR2 SMNVEV, per germline (reference sequence). The CDR3 here is CASRTTSGVVPEYF. CDR3 coding DNA: TGTGCCAGCAGAACTACTAGCGGGGTAGTTCCGGAGTATTTT.

This chain uses TRBV5-1 with TRBJ1-2, with 7 bases that match TRBD1. Germline lookup yields CDR1 SGHRS and CDR2 YFSETQ. V was pared by 0 bases and J by 0 bases, with 5 bases of the junction left unmatched. CDR3 size: 16 residues. Here the CDR3 DNA reads TGCGCCAGCAGCTTGGAGGGGGCCGGAGCTAACTATGGCTACACCTTC. It is translated as CASSLEGAGANYGYTF.

This clone has only one observation. The V call is TRBV7-2, the J call TRBJ2-3, with TRBD1 identical over 11 bases. V was clipped by 5 bases and J by 5 bases; unmatched bases: 6. There are 15 residues in the CDR3. In germline, CDR1 is SGHTA, CDR2 FQGNSA. The CDR3 is CASSNTGTGGDTQYF. In nucleotides, the CDR3 is TGTGCCAGCAGCAATACCGGGACAGGGGGAGATACGCAGTATTTT.

The J gene is TRBJ2-1, the V gene TRBV7-2; 13 bases map to TRBD2. Germline CDR1 and CDR2: SGHTA and FQGNSA. The J segment lost 7 bases and the V segment lost 5 bases, leaving 5 bases of the junction unmatched. CDR3 length: 15 amino acids. CDR3 in DNA: TGTGCCAGCAGCCCGCGGACTAGCGGGGGAAATGAGCAGTTCTTC. Translated, it gives CASSPRTSGGNEQFF.

The chain has TRBV7-9 and TRBJ2-7, with 7 nucleotides matching TRBD1. Germline CDR1 SEHNR, CDR2 FQNEAQ (reference sequence). J lost 5 bases, V lost 4 bases, and 5 bases had no gene match. There are 13 residues in the CDR3. The CDR3 spells CASSSETGDEQYF. CDR3 nucleotide sequence: TGTGCCAGCAGCTCGGAAACAGGGGACGAGCAGTACTTC. Supplemented by reference TRBV7-9 and TRBJ2-7, the full variable domain reads DTGVSQNPRHKITKRGQNVTFRCDPISEHNRLYWYRQTLGQGPEFLTYFQNEAQLEKSRLLSDRFSAERPKGSFSTLEIQRTEQGDSAMYLCASSSETGDEQYFGPGTRLTVT.

This chain joins TRBV23-1 and TRBJ1-1; D uncertain. TRBV23-1 counts as an open reading frame of uncertain function. The CDR3 sequence is 15 residues long. V was cut by 6 bases and J by 2 bases, with 16 bases left in between. This CDR3 reads CASSPRAASNTEAFF. The CDR3 DNA sequence: TGCGCCAGCAGCCCACGGGCAGCCTCAAACACTGAAGCTTTCTTT.

V gene TRBV9 combines with J gene TRBJ2-1, with a possible D match to TRBD1 (6 bases). V was pared by 3 bases and J by 6 bases, with 7 bases between. CDR1 is SGDLS, CDR2 YYNGEE, per germline. CDR3 length: 12 amino acids. The CDR3 region is CASSGGGNEQFF. CDR3 in DNA: TGTGCCAGCAGCGGAGGGGGCAATGAGCAGTTCTTC.

Written as DNA, the CDR3 is TGTGCCAGCAGCTTAGGGGGACAGGGGGCAAGCTCTTACGAGCAGTACGTC. It yields the protein CASSLGGQGASSYEQYV. V and J are TRBV13 and TRBJ2-7, with 12 bases fitting TRBD1. The CDR3 runs to 17 residues. V dropped 0 bases and J dropped 4; count of bases not matched to a gene: 7. Germline loops: CDR1 PRHDT, CDR2 FYEKMQ (reference sequence).

V is TRBV7-3 and J is TRBJ2-7; D is unclear. Trimming shortened V by 5 bases and J by 4 bases, and 18 bases separated the two germline ends. Germline V lookup: CDR1 SGHTA, CDR2 FQGTGA. The CDR3 sequence is 15 residues long. CDR3 region: CASSPRRKADYEQYV. The DNA of the CDR3 is TGTGCCAGCAGCCCGCGACGGAAGGCGGATTACGAGCAGTACGTC.

The chain joins TRBV6-5 to TRBJ1-6; no definite D call. V was shortened by 4 bases and J by 6 bases, with 4 bases between the two germline ends. Germline CDR1 is MNHEY and CDR2 is SVGAGI. The CDR3 consists of 12 residues. The CDR3 sequence is CASSLGNSPLHF. For the CDR3, the DNA is TGTGCCAGCAGTTTGGGTAATTCACCCCTCCACTTT.